The 3 T cell receptor beta chains presented below share a single source sample, sequenced in a study of post-analysis software for immune sequencing data. Findings and caveats of the study: Roughly 5 TRBV segments (TRBV5-6, TRBV5-1 and TRBV20-1 among them) occurred more frequently in patients than in controls.

The antigens these receptors bind are not known. Incorporated into the TCR beta cDNA libraries were unique molecular identifiers, which served to reduce PCR and sequencing biases. TCRdb re-called the PCR reads with MiXCR, one entry per CDR3 protein. Among roughly 670,000 distinct CDR3 sequences listed, approximately 60% were seen once. Sequencing was done on a sample of blood. Source of these receptors: a girl aged 2 to 10 with multiple sclerosis.

This clonotype was found once. J is TRBJ2-1 and V is TRBV12-3 or TRBV12-4, with 9 nucleotides matching TRBD2. The CDR3 sequence is 16 residues long. J was trimmed by 6 bases and V by 0 bases; bases with no gene match: 6. DNA for the CDR3: TGTGCCAGCAGTTTAGCGAGGCGGGGGGGCCCCAATGAGCAGTTCTTC. Translation: CASSLARRGGPNEQFF.

This clonotype was seen only a few times. CDR3 DNA sequence: TGTGCCAGCTGTAGGGACTTTTACGAGCAGTACTTC. Protein product: CASCRDFYEQYF. The gene calls are TRBV12-3 or TRBV12-4 and TRBJ2-7, with a tentative D call TRBD2 (6 bases). The CDR3 spans 12 residues. V lost 8 bases and J 4 bases, leaving 12 bases between the germline ends.

V and J are TRBV12-3 or TRBV12-4 and TRBJ2-1; 14 bases map to TRBD2. The CDR3 is 17 residues long. The junction had 5 bases not matched to a gene; V was cut back by 6 bases and J by 1 base. This CDR3 reads CASRQGTSGRSYNEQFF. The DNA of the CDR3 is TGTGCCAGCAGACAGGGGACTAGCGGGAGATCCTACAATGAGCAGTTCTTC.